Following are 14 T cell receptor beta chains from one sample sequenced in a study of shared clonotypes between healthy human individuals. This table comes from immunoSEQ multiplex PCR, and its TCRdb copy is limited to in-frame clones, with some not included. The table lists roughly 590,000 clones, about 95% of them singletons. Terminally differentiated effector memory CD45RA+ cells were excluded from the naive CD8 cells, which were CD45RO-negative and positively selected for CCR7. The specimen sequenced was naive CD8+ T cells sorted from blood. The receptors originated from a woman aged 25-40 years in good health.

This clone was found once. The V gene is TRBV19, the J gene TRBJ2-5; D may be TRBD1 (6 bases). Trimming pared 4 bases from V and 2 bases from J, leaving 14 bases between. Germline values: CDR1 LNHDA, CDR2 SQIVND (reference sequence). The CDR3 consists of 15 residues. In DNA, the CDR3 is TGTGCCAGTAGTACCGGACAGTATATTCAAGAGACCCAGTACTTC. It yields the protein CASSTGQYIQETQYF. Using reference TRBV19 and TRBJ2-5 for the parts outside the CDR3, the full variable domain is DGGITQSPKYLFRKEGQNVTLSCEQNLNHDAMYWYRQDPGQGLRLIYYSQIVNDFQKGDIAEGYSVSREKKESFPLTVTSAQKNPTAFYLCASSTGQYIQETQYFGPGTRLLVL.

The DNA of the CDR3 is TGTGCCAGCAGCTTAGGGGCTTATAGCAATCAGCCCCAGCATTTT. This translates into CASSLGAYSNQPQHF. The chain couples TRBV5-5 to TRBJ1-5; a weak D match, TRBD1 (5 bases). This CDR3 is built from 15 residues. The ends were cut back, 2 bases at V and 0 bases at J, with 9 bases in the middle. CDR1 and CDR2 (germline): SGHKS, YYEKEE (reference sequence).

The chain employs TRBV7-6 and TRBJ2-1, with a tentative D call TRBD1 (5 bases). The germline V gene encodes CDR1 SGHVS and CDR2 FNYEAQ. Trimming cost V 3 bases and J 7 bases, with 10 bases left between them. This CDR3 contains 13 residues. CDR3 residues: CASSFNRGNEQFF. In DNA, the CDR3 is TGTGCCAGCAGCTTTAATAGGGGTAATGAGCAGTTCTTC.

The chain employs TRBV5-4 and TRBJ2-1, with 12 bases aligning to TRBD2. From germline, CDR1 is SGHNT and CDR2 YYREEE (reference sequence). V trimming: 0 bases; J trimming: 8 bases; junction bases outside the gene matches: 12. This CDR3 contains 18 residues. The CDR3 DNA reads as TGTGCCAGCAGCTTGGTTCCTAGCGGGAGGGCCACCGGCGATGAGCAGTTCTTC. It specifies CASSLVPSGRATGDEQFF.

V usage is TRBV19 and J usage is TRBJ1-2, with D perhaps TRBD1 (5 bases). The CDR3 runs to 13 residues. Germline CDR1 and CDR2: LNHDA and SQIVND (reference sequence). Trimming took off 8 bases at V and 0 bases at J, with 10 bases between the two ends. The CDR3 region has the DNA TGTGCCAGTTTCGGGGGAGCTAACTATGGCTACACCTTC. Translation: CASFGGANYGYTF.

This rearrangement joins TRBV10-3 to TRBJ2-1; D possibly matches TRBD1 or TRBD2 (5 bases each). The CDR3 loop spans 16 amino acids. V was trimmed by 0 bases and J by 0 bases, leaving 9 bases between them. The germline V gene encodes CDR1 ENHRY and CDR2 SYGVKD. The CDR3 region has the DNA TGTGCCATCAGTGAGTCGAGTGGGGGCTCCTACAATGAGCAGTTCTTC. It codes for CAISESSGGSYNEQFF.

This clone was seen only once. V usage is TRBV11-2 and J usage is TRBJ2-7; 7 nucleotides agree with TRBD1. This CDR3 is 15 amino acids long. V lost 0 bases and J lost 2; bases outside the gene matches: 4. CDR1 SGHAT and CDR2 FQNNGV come from the germline V gene. The CDR3 nucleotides are TGTGCCAGCAGCTTAGAGACAGGGTCTACCTACGAGCAGTACTTC. Its translation: CASSLETGSTYEQYF. Using reference TRBV11-2 and TRBJ2-7 for the parts outside the CDR3, the full variable domain is EAGVAQSPRYKIIEKRQSVAFWCNPISGHATLYWYQQILGQGPKLLIQFQNNGVVDDSQLPKDRFSAERLKGVDSTLKIQPAKLEDSAVYLCASSLETGSTYEQYFGPGTRLTVT.

The chain couples TRBV5-6 to TRBJ1-1; 7 positions match TRBD1. CDR3 size: 16 residues. CDR1 SGHDT and CDR2 YYEEEE come from the germline V gene. Losses at the gene ends were 0 bases for V and 1 base for J; bases not matched to a gene: 6. CDR3 coding DNA: TGTGCCAGCAGCTTGGATTTTGGGGACAGGAACACTGAAGCTTTCTTT. Its translation is CASSLDFGDRNTEAFF.

The chain carries TRBV7-9 and TRBJ2-3; unclear D gene. The germline V gene encodes CDR1 SEHNR and CDR2 FQNEAQ (reference sequence). The CDR3 sequence is 13 residues long. Trimming stripped 1 base from V and 4 bases from J, with 6 bases between. The CDR3 bases are TGTGCCAGCAGCTTAGGGTCTCCAGATACGCAGTATTTT. It is translated as CASSLGSPDTQYF.

V and J are TRBV6-6 and TRBJ1-2; maybe TRBD1 (5 bases). The CDR3 consists of 15 residues. Trimming left V 4 bases short and J 2 bases short, with 14 bases between. Germline-derived CDR1 and CDR2 are MNHNY and SVGAGI (reference sequence). CDR3 sequence (DNA): TGTGCCAGCAGTTCCACCGTGGGGGGAAACTATGGCTACACCTTC. Translating gives CASSSTVGGNYGYTF.

The chain combines TRBV9 with TRBJ2-1; the match to TRBD2 covers 7 bases. This CDR3 contains 16 residues. With 4 bases clipped from V and 4 bases from J, the junction kept 11 bases outside the gene matches. CDR1 and CDR2 (germline): SGDLS, YYNGEE. CDR3 in amino acids: CASSTRPSGLYNEQFF. CDR3 bases: TGTGCCAGCAGCACTCGTCCTAGCGGTCTATACAATGAGCAGTTCTTC.

The J gene is TRBJ1-1, the V gene TRBV7-2; 8 nucleotides align to TRBD1. V shed 5 bases and J 2 bases; nucleotides not matched to a gene: 7. Germline CDR1 SGHTA, CDR2 FQGNSA. There are 15 residues in the CDR3. CDR3 DNA: TGTGCCAGCAGCGTCCGTACAGGGGGTAACACTGAAGCTTTCTTT. It yields the protein CASSVRTGGNTEAFF.

The gene calls are TRBV5-4 and TRBJ2-3; D not certain. V lost 0 bases and J lost 4, with 3 bases in between. Germline-derived CDR1 and CDR2 are SGHNT and YYREEE (reference sequence). The CDR3 sequence is 12 residues long. The CDR3 sequence is CASSLVADTQYF. DNA of the CDR3: TGTGCCAGCAGCTTGGTTGCAGATACGCAGTATTTT.

V and J are TRBV5-1 and TRBJ2-1; tentatively, D is TRBD1 or TRBD2 (5 bases each). V lost 3 bases and J lost 0, with 19 bases in between. The CDR3 runs to 18 residues. Looked up from germline, CDR1 is SGHRS and CDR2 is YFSETQ. The CDR3: CASSWDQRRMGSYNEQFF. Written as DNA, the CDR3 is TGCGCCAGCAGCTGGGACCAGCGTAGGATGGGCTCCTACAATGAGCAGTTCTTC. Together with reference TRBV5-1 and TRBJ2-1, the CDR3 gives the full variable domain: KAGVTQTPRYLIKTRGQQVTLSCSPISGHRSVSWYQQTPGQGLQFLFEYFSETQRNKGNFPGRFSGRQFSNSRSEMNVSTLELGDSALYLCASSWDQRRMGSYNEQFFGPGTRLTVL.